One and the same sample provided the 23 T cell receptor beta chains below, sequenced in a study of T cells in Graves' hyperthyroidism and ophthalmopathy (dated by TCRdb to the late 2010s). Libraries were constructed by multiplex PCR. Instrument on record: Illumina HiSeq 2000. The TCR beta CDR3 regions were amplified from the RNA transcripts. For the first round of RT-PCR on the TCR CDR3, the HTBI primer set was used together with the Qiagen OneStep RT-PCR kit. TCRdb reanalyzed the raw reads on its own, using fastp at Q25 for trimming and MiXCR for clone calling, and kept in-frame beta chains. CDR3 protein sequences are deduplicated, and each keeps its most common genes and DNA. The sample has a few hundred thousand distinct CDR3 sequences on record, around 20% of them singletons. The top ten hold approximately 26% of the sample. Sequencing was done on a sample of blood. Every receptor here comes from a man between 18 and 29 years old with Graves' hyperthyroidism.

This clonotype was seen only a few times. The V and J genes are TRBV7-8 and TRBJ1-5; D is uncertain. This CDR3 has 15 residues. Trimming pared 1 base from V and 6 bases from J, leaving 13 bases between. Germline CDR1 reads SGHVS; CDR2 reads FQNEAQ. The CDR3 here is CASSLGRLSGQPQHF. Written as DNA, the CDR3 is TGTGCCAGCAGCTTAGGTCGGCTCTCGGGTCAGCCCCAGCATTTT.

This clonotype was seen at least ten times. This chain connects TRBV6-5 to TRBJ1-5; 7 nucleotides agree with TRBD1. With 2 bases clipped from V and 7 bases from J, the junction kept 8 bases outside the gene matches. Germline lookup yields CDR1 MNHEY and CDR2 SVGAGI. The CDR3 runs to 15 residues. The CDR3 here is CASSYRDSFGQPQHF. CDR3 nucleotides: TGTGCCAGCAGTTACCGGGACAGCTTCGGACAGCCCCAGCATTTT.

This clonotype was detected ten times or more. The J gene is TRBJ1-1, the V gene TRBV20-1, with D tentatively TRBD1 (6 bases). The CDR3 consists of 17 residues. Looked up from germline, CDR1 is DFQATT and CDR2 is SNEGSKA (reference sequence). The ends were cut back, 3 bases at V and 5 bases at J, with 25 bases in the middle. This CDR3 reads CSASKDIGLLRGTEAFF. DNA for the CDR3: TGCAGTGCTAGTAAAGATATCGGACTTCTCAGGGGAACTGAAGCTTTCTTT.

This clonotype was detected many times. The rearrangement uses TRBV12-3 or TRBV12-4 and TRBJ2-7; possible D gene TRBD1, 6 bases. This CDR3 spans 11 amino acids. Trimming cost V 9 bases and J 3 bases, with 9 bases left between them. The CDR3 DNA reads as TGTGCCAGTCAACAGGGCTACGAGCAGTACTTC. Translating it yields CASQQGYEQYF.

This clonotype occurred a few times. The genes are TRBV5-1 and TRBJ2-4; 8 positions match TRBD1. The CDR3 length is 16 residues. J was trimmed by 1 base and V by 1 base; bases with no gene match: 4. Germline loops: CDR1 SGHRS, CDR2 YFSETQ. As DNA, the CDR3 is TGCGCCAGCAGCTTGACAGGGGGTATGGCCAAAAACATTCAGTACTTC. It translates to CASSLTGGMAKNIQYF.

Points on this clonotype: At one of its ends the junction is not consistent with the germline gene, which may arise from a read error. CDR3 sequence reads: CASGAYEQDF. The CDR3 nucleotides read TGTGCCAGCGGAGCCTACGAGCAGGACTTC. The genes are TRBV5-6 and TRBJ2-7; no clear D. The germline gives CDR1 SGHDT, CDR2 YYEEEE. The CDR3 totals 10 residues.

This clonotype was detected ten times or more. The rearrangement uses TRBV19 and TRBJ2-2; 7 positions match TRBD1. V was clipped by 9 bases and J by 11 bases; unmatched bases: 3. CDR1 is LNHDA and CDR2 is SQIVND in the germline V gene (reference sequence). The CDR3 consists of 10 residues. The DNA of the CDR3 is TGTGCCAGCCGGGACAGAGAGCTGTTTTTT. Residues: CASRDRELFF.

This clonotype was seen a handful of times. The rearrangement uses TRBV4-1 and TRBJ2-2, with 8 nucleotides matching TRBD1. The germline V gene encodes CDR1 MGHRA and CDR2 YSYEKL. The CDR3 length is 16 residues. With V trimmed by 1 base and J by 4 bases, 5 bases remained unmatched. CDR3 nucleotides: TGCGCCAGCAGCCAAGTTGGCAGGGGGCCCACCGGGGAGCTGTTTTTT. It yields the protein CASSQVGRGPTGELFF.

This clonotype appeared many times. The rearrangement uses TRBV28 and TRBJ2-7, with 9 bases that match TRBD1. V gave up 6 bases and J gave up 4 bases; unmatched junction bases: 10. CDR3 length: 15 amino acids. Germline CDR1 MDHEN, CDR2 SYDVKM. This CDR3 is CASRFEQGARYEQYF. CDR3 bases: TGTGCCAGCAGGTTCGAACAGGGGGCTCGGTACGAGCAGTACTTC.

This clonotype was detected many times. J is TRBJ2-7 and V is TRBV11-1; D unclear. Germline CDR1 and CDR2: SGHAT and FQDESV (reference sequence). Trimming removed 5 bases from V and 4 bases from J, with 21 bases in between. The CDR3 is 16 amino acids. CDR3 in amino acids: CASSHLSAGLGYEQYF. Written as DNA, the CDR3 is TGTGCCAGCAGCCATCTTTCGGCAGGCCTAGGGTACGAGCAGTACTTC.

The rearrangement uses TRBV6-2 or TRBV6-3 and TRBJ2-5; 9 bases line up with TRBD1. The CDR3 length is 17 residues. Germline CDR1 reads MNHEY; CDR2 reads SVGEGT. Unmatched junction bases numbered 15, after V lost 4 bases and J lost 6 bases. The chain's CDR3 is CASSFLPGTGIGKTQYF. For the CDR3, the DNA is TGTGCCAGCAGTTTCTTACCCGGGACAGGGATCGGGAAGACCCAGTACTTC.

The V and J genes are TRBV6-1 and TRBJ1-2, with unresolved D. Trimming left V 9 bases short and J 0 bases short, with 8 bases between. Germline CDR1 reads MNHNS; CDR2 reads SASEGT. CDR3 length: 12 residues. The CDR3: CASNNANYGYTF. The CDR3 nucleotides are TGTGCCAGTAATAACGCTAACTATGGCTACACCTTC.

This clonotype was seen ten or more times. V is TRBV13 and J is TRBJ2-7; D assignment may be TRBD1 or TRBD2 (5 bases each). Germline V gene sequence: CDR1 PRHDT, CDR2 FYEKMQ (reference sequence). V gave up 6 bases and J gave up 5 bases, with 11 bases separating them. The CDR3 loop spans 12 amino acids. CDR3 sequence reads: CASRGRDHEQYF. DNA for the CDR3: TGTGCCAGCAGGGGCCGGGACCACGAGCAGTACTTC.

This clonotype was picked up many times. This chain connects TRBV4-1 to TRBJ2-7; D is possibly TRBD1 or TRBD2 (5 bases each). The V gene lost 4 bases and the J gene lost 5 bases, with 18 bases spanning the gap. The germline V gene encodes CDR1 MGHRA and CDR2 YSYEKL. The CDR3 contains 15 residues. In DNA form, the CDR3 reads TGCGCCAGCAGCCTCTACCAGGGACCGAGGGACGAGCAGTACTTC. Translation: CASSLYQGPRDEQYF.

Many counts were recorded for this clonotype. The genes are TRBV2 and TRBJ2-5; tentatively, D is TRBD1 (5 bases). V lost 8 bases and J 4 bases, leaving 14 bases between the germline ends. The CDR3 extends over 13 amino acids. CDR1 and CDR2 from the germline V gene are SNHLY and FYNNEI. This CDR3 is CASPSQGLETQYF. CDR3 bases: TGTGCCAGCCCCTCCCAGGGCCTAGAGACCCAGTACTTC.

This clonotype was seen ten or more times. This chain links TRBV20-1 with TRBJ1-3; a weak D match, TRBD1 (6 bases). There are 14 residues in the CDR3. The V and J ends lost 3 bases and 0 bases respectively, with 9 bases between them. The germline CDR1 and CDR2 sequences are DFQATT and SNEGSKA (reference sequence). CDR3 DNA: TGCAGTGCTAGGGAGGGGGGCTCTGGAAACACCATATATTTT. Protein sequence: CSAREGGSGNTIYF.

This clonotype was seen a few times. The rearrangement links TRBV5-1 to TRBJ2-7; perhaps TRBD2 as D (8 bases). CDR1 SGHRS and CDR2 YFSETQ come from the germline V gene. The V gene lost 6 bases and the J gene lost 7 bases, with 29 bases spanning the gap. The CDR3 extends over 17 amino acids. The CDR3 reads CASTPTGSGTSPWEQYF. The CDR3 nucleotides read TGCGCCAGCACCCCGACAGGGAGCGGGACTAGTCCCTGGGAGCAGTACTTC.

This clonotype was counted between two and nine times. This chain uses TRBV29-1 with TRBJ1-2, with D possibly being TRBD1 (6 bases). The CDR3 is 12 amino acids. CDR1 and CDR2 (germline): SQVTM, ANQGSEA. Trimming took off 1 base at V and 7 bases at J, with 10 bases between the two ends. This CDR3 is CSVEGGQLGYTF. DNA for the CDR3: TGCAGCGTTGAAGGGGGGCAGCTTGGCTACACCTTC.

Notes on this clonotype: A read error may be the cause here, since a much bigger clone is one base away. V and J are TRBV7-8 and TRBJ2-7; D possibly matches TRBD1 or TRBD2 (5 bases each). The CDR3 is 13 residues long. Germline CDR1 reads SGHVS; CDR2 reads FQNEAQ. The CDR3 DNA sequence: TGTGCCAGCAGCTGGGACCCCCTCGAGGAGCAGCACTTC. Translating gives CASSWDPLEEQHF.

This clonotype was found many times. The chain joins TRBV4-1 to TRBJ2-7, with 9 positions matching TRBD2. The CDR3 contains 17 residues. V lost 1 base to trimming and J lost 0 bases; unmatched junction nucleotides: 7. The germline V gene has CDR1 MGHRA and CDR2 YSYEKL. As DNA, the CDR3 is TGCGCCAGCAGCCAAGCCTTGACTAGCGGAATCTCCTACGAGCAGTACTTC. Residues: CASSQALTSGISYEQYF.

This clonotype showed up just once. This is likely a read error, given that the CDR3 carries no conserved phenylalanine or tryptophan at its end. The chain links TRBV30 to TRBJ2-7; no definite D call. The V gene lost 1 base and the J gene lost 0 bases, with 7 bases spanning the gap. The germline gives CDR1 GTSNPN, CDR2 SVGIG (reference sequence). This CDR3 region has 13 residues. As DNA, the CDR3 is TGTGCCTGGAGTGCGGGTCCCTCCTACGAGCAGTACTTG. This sequence encodes CAWSAGPSYEQYL.

This clonotype was seen many times. This sequence joins TRBV11-1 and TRBJ1-1; 9 bases agree with TRBD1. The length of the CDR3 is 17 residues. J gave up 3 bases and V 5 bases, and 13 bases lay outside the gene matches. CDR1 is SGHAT, CDR2 FQDESV, per germline (reference sequence). The CDR3 coding sequence is TGTGCCAGCAGCAAACCCCCACAGGGGGCAGGGTACACTGAAGCTTTCTTT. It codes for CASSKPPQGAGYTEAFF.

Worth noting for this clonotype: A much larger clonotype is one base distant, so this may be a read error. The chain carries TRBV11-1 and TRBJ2-7; 13 positions agree with TRBD2. The CDR3 spans 15 residues. Germline loops: CDR1 SGHAT, CDR2 FQDESV (reference sequence). In DNA, the CDR3 is TGTGCCTGCAGCCCGGGACTAGCGGGGCCCTACGAGCAGTACTTC. Translation: CACSPGLAGPYEQYF.